Following are 14 T cell receptor beta chains from one sample sequenced in a study of blood T cells in healthy people across ages. Alongside a J-beta primer mix, a sample-barcoded 5' primer served in a second PCR lasting about 6 to 12 cycles. TCRdb recomputed calls from the 5' RACE reads with MiXCR, one row per CDR3 protein. The sample has around 520,000 distinct CDR3 sequences; roughly a quarter are singletons. These sequences were also reported in another study, on T cells of mothers and their children.

The specimen was blood. The source of these receptors is a boy younger than 10 in good health.

The chain uses TRBV20-1 and TRBJ1-2; D possibly corresponds to TRBD1 (5 bases). The CDR3 spans 13 residues. The V end lost 3 bases, the J end lost 3 bases, and 11 bases lay between the germline ends. The germline gives CDR1 DFQATT, CDR2 SNEGSKA (reference sequence). CDR3 residues: CSASRGSDYGYTF. DNA of the CDR3: TGCAGTGCTAGTCGGGGGTCAGACTATGGCTACACCTTC.

This clonotype was seen only a few times. The CDR3 spells CAWSRGQAYGYTF. In nucleotides, the CDR3 is TGTGCCTGGAGTAGGGGACAGGCCTATGGCTACACCTTC. This chain joins TRBV30 and TRBJ1-2; the match to TRBD1 covers 8 bases. Trimming took 2 bases from V and 4 from J; bases not matched to a gene: 3. This CDR3 is 13 amino acids long. Germline-derived CDR1 and CDR2 are GTSNPN and SVGIG (reference sequence).

This clonotype was detected a few times. The CDR3 nucleotides are TGTGCCAGCAGCCCCGGGGGCGGGCGAGAGACCCAGTACTTC. Translated, it gives CASSPGGGRETQYF. This chain connects TRBV3-1 to TRBJ2-7; D is tentatively TRBD1 or TRBD2 (6 bases each). With the DNA end fitting TRBJ2-5 better, the J assignment may be wrong. CDR1 is LGHDT and CDR2 is YNNKEL in the germline V gene (reference sequence). The CDR3 consists of 14 residues.

This clonotype was counted only a few times. The chain employs TRBV12-3 or TRBV12-4 and TRBJ2-5, with TRBD1 matching over 8 bases. The CDR3 length is 13 residues. V lost 5 bases to trimming and J lost 7 bases; unmatched junction nucleotides: 6. The CDR3 is CASSKGTGATQYF. Written as DNA, the CDR3 is TGTGCCAGCAGTAAGGGGACAGGAGCGACCCAGTACTTC.

The chain has TRBV7-9 and TRBJ1-4, with 7 bases identical to TRBD1. Germline V CDR1 and CDR2: SEHNR, FQNEAQ (reference sequence). The CDR3 totals 15 residues. J gave up 6 bases and V 4 bases, and 8 bases lay outside the gene matches. The CDR3 DNA reads as TGTGCCAGCAGCTCCCCAGGGGGGGCTGATGAAAAACTGTTTTTT. This translates into CASSSPGGADEKLFF.

This clonotype was observed a handful of times. The V gene is TRBV21-1, the J gene TRBJ1-5; the table's TRBD1 call for D was not verified on the DNA. TRBV21-1 is tagged as a pseudogene. The CDR3 spans 14 residues. The CDR3, as DNA: TGTGCCAGGGGACAGATGCCGTTCAATCAGCCCCAGCATTTT. Protein sequence: CARGQMPFNQPQHF.

Worth noting for this clonotype: Here the CDR3 omits its conserved ending phenylalanine or tryptophan, so a read error is the likely source. The gene calls are TRBV13 and TRBJ1-4; a possible D gene is TRBD1 (6 bases). The CDR3 is 15 amino acids. Germline-derived CDR1 and CDR2 are PRHDT and FYEKMQ (reference sequence). Trimming shortened V by 6 bases and J by 8 bases, and 19 bases separated the two germline ends. CDR3 bases: TGTGCCAGCAGGGGCGAAGGGGGAGAGAGCGAAAAACTGTTTTCT. Its translation is CASRGEGGESEKLFS.

In this sample, this clonotype turned up a few times. This chain connects TRBV29-1 to TRBJ2-5, with D hard to call. Judging by the DNA end, TRBJ2-7 fits better; the J call may be wrong. The CDR3 loop spans 12 amino acids. The germline gives CDR1 SQVTM, CDR2 ANQGSEA. The chain's CDR3 is CSTCRLLYEQYF. CDR3 nucleotide sequence: TGCAGCACCTGTAGGCTCTTATACGAGCAGTACTTC.

The chain joins TRBV7-3 to TRBJ2-7; tentative D call: TRBD1 (5 bases). The DNA end is a closer match to TRBJ2-1, so the J assignment may be wrong. The CDR3 is made up of 14 amino acids. Per germline, CDR1 SGHTA and CDR2 FQGTGA. As DNA, the CDR3 is TGTGCCAGCAGCTTAGTGGGGCCAGGCGATGAGCAGTTCTTC. It specifies CASSLVGPGDEQFF.

Here the CDR3 reads CASSLARAVAGELFF. The CDR3 coding sequence is TGTGCCAGCAGCTTAGCGCGGGCGGTAGCCGGGGAGCTGTTTTTT. This rearrangement joins TRBV11-1 to TRBJ2-2; D perhaps matches TRBD2 (5 bases). Germline assignment: CDR1 SGHAT and CDR2 FQDESV (reference sequence). V lost 0 bases and J 6 bases, leaving 11 bases between the germline ends. The CDR3 has 15 amino acids.

The V gene is TRBV6-5, the J gene TRBJ1-2; 10 nucleotides align to TRBD1. V was clipped by 4 bases and J by 4 bases; unmatched bases: 12. The length of the CDR3 is 17 residues. Germline loops: CDR1 MNHEY, CDR2 SVGAGI. The CDR3 spells CASSSPGQGKIGYGYTF. CDR3 bases: TGTGCCAGCAGTTCCCCGGGACAGGGGAAGATAGGCTATGGCTACACCTTC.

V and J are TRBV7-2 and TRBJ2-7, with a tentative D call TRBD2 (6 bases). The CDR3 has 13 amino acids. The germline V gene encodes CDR1 SGHTA and CDR2 FQGNSA. V was trimmed by 5 bases and J by 3 bases, leaving 11 bases between them. The CDR3 reads CASSPGLLYEQYF. The CDR3 nucleotides are TGTGCCAGCAGCCCAGGACTACTCTACGAGCAGTACTTC.

This clonotype appeared a few times. The chain uses TRBV6-6 and TRBJ1-5; D is possibly TRBD1 (6 bases). Germline V gives CDR1 MNHNY, CDR2 SVGAGI (reference sequence). This CDR3 region has 16 residues. Trimming pared 2 bases from V and 2 bases from J, leaving 13 bases between. The CDR3 nucleotides read TGTGCCAGCAGTTACGCACAGGGACCGGGCAATCAGCCCCAGCATTTT. Its protein product is CASSYAQGPGNQPQHF.

This clonotype was counted only a few times. V and J are TRBV12-3 or TRBV12-4 and TRBJ1-4, with a weak D call TRBD1 (5 bases). V lost 3 bases, J lost 8 bases, and 13 bases lay in between. This CDR3 region has 14 residues. Here the CDR3 DNA reads TGTGCCAGCAGTTTTGTGGGGGTGGGCGAAAAACTGTTTTTT. Translation: CASSFVGVGEKLFF.